Sequencing of this TCR beta chain was carried out in a study of blood T cell repertoires in COVID-19. Across the whole study: Researchers got acute and convalescent COVID-19 samples from the United States, Italy and Spain. PBMCs, B-cell-depleted T cells, or T cells were the source of the cDNA or gDNA that made up the material.

Germline-derived CDR1 and CDR2 are SGHVS and FQNEAQ. Trimming pared 0 bases from V and 8 bases from J, leaving 8 bases between. The CDR3 has 13 amino acids. Original processing methods: Reference gene primer amplification gave estimated nucleated cell counts. The method was immunoSEQ multiplex PCR; TCRdb's version includes in-frame clones alone and lacks a portion of them. V and J calls and clone size come straight from that table; D and trimming were deduced from the DNA. The sample records fewer than 130,000 clones, approximately 62% being singletons. Input material: peripheral blood. The TCR comes from a man older than 75 with acute or convalescent COVID-19. V and J are TRBV7-8 and TRBJ2-1; D is possibly TRBD1 (5 bases). CDR3 nucleotide sequence: TGTGCCAGCAGCTTAGCAGGGGTCCATGAGCAGTTCTTC. It specifies CASSLAGVHEQFF.